This entry is about one TCR beta chain. The antigen remains unidentified. A multiplex PCR was run with 60 Vbeta primers and 13 Jbeta primers. The protocol was immunoSEQ multiplex PCR, while the TCRdb copy is restricted to in-frame clones and leaves out a portion. The sample shows 110,000 to 150,000 clones, roughly four fifths of them seen only once. This entry is derived from a study of cytomegalovirus exposure and HLA in healthy donors. Turning to the study itself: The study's early data release held about 80 million unique TCRs from HLA-typed donors.

Study-level points and caveats: Differences between HLA loci emerged in a later analysis of TCR association rates, with DRB1 most and HLA-C fewest. The HLA-A and HLA-B alleles of most subjects were reportedly predicted accurately from TCR beta sequences. Listed as cytomegalovirus-associated were over 150 TCR beta chains.

Trimming stripped 0 bases from V and 1 base from J, with 9 bases between. Germline values: CDR1 MNHEY, CDR2 SVGAGI. The CDR3 is 15 amino acids. Sequencing was carried out using PBMCs. The receptor was isolated from a man aged 25 to 45 in good health and CMV-seronegative. The J gene is TRBJ1-1, the V gene TRBV6-5; a weak D match, TRBD1 (5 bases). The CDR3 nucleotides read TGTGCCAGCAGTTACTCGAGGCAGGGGAACACTGAAGCTTTCTTT. It specifies CASSYSRQGNTEAFF.